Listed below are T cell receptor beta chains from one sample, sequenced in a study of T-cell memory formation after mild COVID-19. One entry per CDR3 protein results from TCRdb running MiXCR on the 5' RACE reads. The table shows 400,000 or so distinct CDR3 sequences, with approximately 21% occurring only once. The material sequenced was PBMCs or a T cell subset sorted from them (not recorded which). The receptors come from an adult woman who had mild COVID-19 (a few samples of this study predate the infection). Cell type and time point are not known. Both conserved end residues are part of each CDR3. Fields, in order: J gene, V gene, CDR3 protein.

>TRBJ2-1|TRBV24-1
CATSDLSPSSYNEQFF
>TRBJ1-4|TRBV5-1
CASSPSGVGTNEKLFF
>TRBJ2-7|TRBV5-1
CASRRTSLPDEQYF
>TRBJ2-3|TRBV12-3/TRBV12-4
CASSFSGRTQYF
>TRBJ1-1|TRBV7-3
CASSAGGDRTEAFF
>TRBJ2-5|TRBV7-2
CASSPSTGARRETQYF
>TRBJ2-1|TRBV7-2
CASSSVGTSGYNEQFF
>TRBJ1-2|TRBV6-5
CASTDTNYGYTF
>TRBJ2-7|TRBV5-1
CASSLDVGSDEQYF
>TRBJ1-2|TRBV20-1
CSARSNYGYTF
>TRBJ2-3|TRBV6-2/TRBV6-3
CASSSSVDTQYF
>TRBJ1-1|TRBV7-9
CASSWTDTEAFF
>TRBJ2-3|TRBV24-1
CATSDSYSPSTDTQYF
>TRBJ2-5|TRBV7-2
CASSYGLAGRETQYF
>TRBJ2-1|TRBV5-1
CASSGAPGQGSNEQFF
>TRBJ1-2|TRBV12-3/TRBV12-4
CASSLTVYGYTF
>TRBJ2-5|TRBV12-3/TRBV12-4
CASSFATAETQYF
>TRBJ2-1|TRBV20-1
CSARILAPHNEQFF
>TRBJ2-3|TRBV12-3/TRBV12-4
CASSTSGGASESTSTDTQYF
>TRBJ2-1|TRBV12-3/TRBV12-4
CASIYSFLSYNEQFF
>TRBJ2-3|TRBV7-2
CASSQRSSGRPLSDTQYF
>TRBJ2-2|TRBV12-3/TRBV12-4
CASSLSQQGTGELFF
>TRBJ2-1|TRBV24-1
CATSDFAGLAYNEQFF
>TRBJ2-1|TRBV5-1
CASSLRDPQINEQFF
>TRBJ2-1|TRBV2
CASSPTVQSSYNEQFF
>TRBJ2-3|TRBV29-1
CSVDMDREHWDTQYF
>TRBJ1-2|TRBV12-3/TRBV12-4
CASSHQTGGSNGYTF
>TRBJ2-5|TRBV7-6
CASSSGGPVETQYF
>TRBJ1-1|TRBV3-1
CARSQGGLTNTEAFF
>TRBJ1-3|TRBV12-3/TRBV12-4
CASSPSGVTSGNTIYF
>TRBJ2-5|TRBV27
CAISRWLGETQYF
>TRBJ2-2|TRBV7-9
CASSSVEGELFF
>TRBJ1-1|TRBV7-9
CASSYRDSEAFF
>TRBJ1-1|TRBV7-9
CASSSTLNTEAFF
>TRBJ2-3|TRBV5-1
CASRWAVGRRTDTQYF
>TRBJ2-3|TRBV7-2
CASSPGQGRSTDTQYF
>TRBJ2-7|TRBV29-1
CRDSNSYEQYF
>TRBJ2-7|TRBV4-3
CASSQDRGHSEQYF